These T cell receptor beta chains were read from a single sample in a study of vaccination effects on CD4 cells after COVID-19. Sequencing was performed with immunoSEQ multiplex PCR; in TCRdb, only in-frame clones are kept and a portion is missing. The table has around 60,000 clones, around 73% seen once. What these receptors recognize is not known. The sample here was CD4+ T cells from PBMCs cultured with HCoV-229E spike peptides, taken after COVID-19 vaccination. Every receptor here comes from a human donor who received a COVID-19 vaccine. Both conserved end residues are part of each CDR3. A D gene is named only where the DNA matches it firmly. Only part of the rows carry a size: once, few, many, or a class if the clone is expanded.

V gene	D gene	clone size	J gene	CDR3 DNA	CDR3 protein
TRBV24-1	.	.	TRBJ2-3	TGTGCCACCAGTGGGGGGCAGGGCAGCACAGATACGCAGTATTTT	CATSGGQGSTDTQYF
TRBV11-2	.	few	TRBJ2-5	TGTGCCAGCAGGGTATACTGGCTGCCCCAAGAGACCCAGTACTTC	CASRVYWLPQETQYF
TRBV6-5	.	few	TRBJ1-2	TGTGCCACCCGTCAGACTAACTATGGCTACACCTTC	CATRQTNYGYTF
TRBV5-6	TRBD1	.	TRBJ1-2	TGTGCCAGCAGCTTGGGAGGAGGGGGCACCAACTATGGCTACACCTTC	CASSLGGGGTNYGYTF
TRBV6-5	.	.	TRBJ2-2	TGTGCCAGTACCAAACAGGTTAGGTCCGGGGAGCTGTTTTTT	CASTKQVRSGELFF
TRBV6-5	TRBD2	.	TRBJ2-1	TGTGCCAGCAGTTACCCCGGGACTAGAGAGCAGTTCTTC	CASSYPGTREQFF
TRBV5-1	TRBD1	.	TRBJ2-5	TGCGCCAGCAGCCTAAGGACAGGAAACCAAGAGACCCAGTACTTC	CASSLRTGNQETQYF
TRBV19	TRBD1	.	TRBJ2-3	TGTGCCAGTAGTATAGTAGGGACAGGGACCACAGATACGCAGTATTTT	CASSIVGTGTTDTQYF
TRBV19	.	few	TRBJ1-6	TGTGCCAGTAGTATAGTGGCCAATTCACCCCTCCACTTT	CASSIVANSPLHF
TRBV5-1	.	.	TRBJ1-2	TGCGCCAGCAGCTTGGCCTGGGGGGACTATGGCTACACCTTC	CASSLAWGDYGYTF
TRBV24-1	TRBD1	once	TRBJ2-2	TGTGCCACCAGTGACCCAGGGGGCGCGGGGGAGCTGTTTTTT	CATSDPGGAGELFF
TRBV19	.	.	TRBJ1-2	TGTGCCAGTAGTATTCTGGATAACTATGGCTACACCTTC	CASSILDNYGYTF
TRBV7-2	TRBD1	.	TRBJ1-5	TGTGCCAGCAGCCCGAGGACAGGTGGCAATCAGCCCCAGCATTTT	CASSPRTGGNQPQHF
TRBV28	TRBD1	.	TRBJ1-2	TGTGCCAGCAGGGGACAGGGTACTAACTATGGCTACACCTTC	CASRGQGTNYGYTF
TRBV28	TRBD1	.	TRBJ2-5	TGTGCCAGCAGCCCCCCGACAGGGTCAGAGACCCAGTACTTC	CASSPPTGSETQYF
TRBV5-1	.	few	TRBJ2-2	TGCGCCAGCAGCTTGGTTCCGGGGAACACCGGGGAGCTGTTTTTT	CASSLVPGNTGELFF